Following are 26 T cell receptor beta chains from one sample sequenced in a study of cytomegalovirus exposure and HLA in healthy donors. Both 60 Vbeta primers and 13 Jbeta primers went into the PCR. Sequenced by immunoSEQ multiplex PCR; TCRdb stores in-frame clones only, minus some. The sample comprises 180,000 or so clones, about 85% of which are singletons, and about 1.4% rests with the top ten. Material: PBMCs. The source is a girl under 18 in good health and CMV-seropositive.

The chain combines TRBV27 with TRBJ2-4; D is perhaps TRBD2 (6 bases). CDR1 is MNHEY, CDR2 SMNVEV, per germline (reference sequence). With 5 bases removed from V and 6 bases from J, the gap between germline ends came to 11 bases. This CDR3 spans 13 amino acids. The CDR3 sequence: CASSLGLANIQYF. CDR3 bases: TGTGCCAGCAGTCTGGGACTCGCAAACATTCAGTACTTC.

The chain has TRBV2 and TRBJ2-1; perhaps TRBD1 as D (5 bases). Germline V CDR1 and CDR2: SNHLY, FYNNEI. V was trimmed by 0 bases and J by 0 bases, leaving 9 bases between them. CDR3 size: 16 residues. DNA of the CDR3: TGTGCCAGCAGTGAAGCGGCAGGGATCTCCTACAATGAGCAGTTCTTC. Translation gives CASSEAAGISYNEQFF.

The chain carries TRBV5-1 and TRBJ2-5; no clear D gene. Germline-derived CDR1 and CDR2 are SGHRS and YFSETQ. V gave up 0 bases and J gave up 7 bases, with 10 bases separating them. This CDR3 has 13 residues. The CDR3 coding sequence is TGCGCCAGCAGCTTGGGGAACGAGCGGACCCAGTACTTC. Translating it yields CASSLGNERTQYF.

The chain couples TRBV18 to TRBJ1-5; TRBD1 is a possible D gene (6 bases). The CDR3 is 14 amino acids. CDR1 is KGHSH, CDR2 LQKENI, per germline. Deletions cut 3 bases from V and 4 bases from J, with 10 bases between. Here the CDR3 reads CASSPGQFNQPQHF. Written as DNA, the CDR3 is TGTGCCAGCTCACCCGGACAGTTTAATCAGCCCCAGCATTTT.

This chain joins TRBV7-2 and TRBJ2-7; TRBD1 agrees at 7 bases. Germline V lookup: CDR1 SGHTA, CDR2 FQGNSA. V was clipped by 5 bases and J by 1 base; unmatched bases: 8. This CDR3 comprises 15 residues. CDR3 bases: TGTGCCAGCAGCCTAGAGGGACAGAGATCCTACGAGCAGTACTTC. It encodes CASSLEGQRSYEQYF.

V and J are TRBV27 and TRBJ2-1; D might be TRBD1 (6 bases). The CDR3 is 14 residues long. The germline V and J ends were trimmed by 3 bases and 3 bases, with 9 bases remaining between them. Germline V gene sequence: CDR1 MNHEY, CDR2 SMNVEV (reference sequence). The CDR3 loop is CASSLTGDYNEQFF. CDR3 nucleotides: TGTGCCAGCAGTTTGACAGGTGACTACAATGAGCAGTTCTTC.

The rearrangement uses TRBV7-9 and TRBJ2-7, with 8 nucleotides matching TRBD1. Trimming at V came to 5 bases and at J to 4 bases, leaving 7 bases not matched to a gene. CDR3 size: 14 residues. Germline CDR1 is SEHNR and CDR2 is FQNEAQ (reference sequence). CDR3 nucleotides: TGTGCCAGCAGCCAATGGACAGGGAGGTACGAGCAGTACTTC. It encodes CASSQWTGRYEQYF.

This sequence joins TRBV2 and TRBJ1-4, with D possibly matching TRBD1 (6 bases). CDR1 is SNHLY and CDR2 is FYNNEI in the germline V gene. There are 14 residues in the CDR3. Trimming removed 6 bases at V and 8 bases at J, with 16 bases between. This chain's CDR3 is CASRLTGFIEKLFF. In DNA form, the CDR3 reads TGTGCCAGCAGATTAACAGGGTTCATAGAAAAACTGTTTTTT.

Note on this clone: At one end, the junction sequence differs from germline, possibly due to a read error. The chain joins TRBV7-7 to TRBJ2-7; 7 bases match TRBD1. CDR1 SSHAT and CDR2 FNYEAQ come from the germline V gene (reference sequence). The length of the CDR3 is 14 residues. CDR3 coding DNA: TGTGCTAGCAGCTCCGAGACAGGGCCCTACGAGCAGTACTTC. Amino acid sequence: CASSSETGPYEQYF.

This chain joins TRBV28 and TRBJ2-1; 13 bases are shared with TRBD2. The CDR3 is made up of 17 amino acids. V lost 2 bases and J lost 2; bases outside the gene matches: 3. Germline assignment: CDR1 MDHEN and CDR2 SYDVKM. CDR3 sequence reads: CASSLGGLAGPYNEQFF. CDR3 sequence (DNA): TGTGCCAGCAGTTTAGGGGGACTAGCGGGACCCTACAATGAGCAGTTCTTC.

Here the CDR3 DNA reads TGTGCCAGCAGCAGTAGACTAGACTCGGTGGGGGAGACCCAGTACTTC. Its protein is CASSSRLDSVGETQYF. This chain connects TRBV7-9 to TRBJ2-5; tentatively, D is TRBD2 (6 bases). CDR3 length: 16 residues. The V and J ends lost 5 bases and 5 bases respectively, with 21 bases between them. The V gene's germline CDR1 is SEHNR and CDR2 FQNEAQ (reference sequence).

The chain joins TRBV6-1 to TRBJ1-2; 11 nucleotides line up with TRBD1. CDR1 and CDR2 (germline): MNHNS, SASEGT. After removal of 6 bases from V and 3 bases from J, the junction contained 0 bases not matched to a gene. This CDR3 has 13 residues. CDR3 DNA: TGTGCCAGCAGGGGACAGGGGGACTATGGCTACACCTTC. Residues: CASRGQGDYGYTF.

The J gene is TRBJ2-1, the V gene TRBV7-3; weak D call: TRBD1 (5 bases). The CDR3 runs 15 residues. V lost 2 bases, J lost 9 bases, and 17 bases lay in between. The germline gives CDR1 SGHTA, CDR2 FQGTGA. CDR3 residues: CASSLQGLERSEQFF. The CDR3 DNA reads TGTGCCAGCAGCTTACAGGGTCTTGAACGCAGTGAGCAGTTCTTC. Full variable domain (remainder filled in from reference TRBV7-3 and TRBJ2-1): GAGVSQTPSNKVTEKGKYVELRCDPISGHTALYWYRQSLGQGPEFLIYFQGTGAADDSGLPNDRFFAVRPEGSVSTLKIQRTERGDSAVYLCASSLQGLERSEQFFGPGTRLTVL.

The genes are TRBV27 and TRBJ1-1; D is possibly TRBD1 (6 bases). Germline CDR1 MNHEY, CDR2 SMNVEV (reference sequence). Trimming removed 4 bases from V and 4 bases from J, with 10 bases in between. This CDR3 region has 13 residues. This CDR3 reads CASSSARGTEAFF. The CDR3 DNA sequence: TGTGCCAGCAGTTCGGCCAGGGGCACTGAAGCTTTCTTT.

The rearrangement joins TRBV6-5 to TRBJ2-5, with TRBD2 identical over 9 bases. The DNA end favors TRBJ2-7, so the J call may be wrong. This CDR3 is 15 amino acids long. Per the germline V gene, CDR1 is MNHEY and CDR2 is SVGAGI. The CDR3 protein is CASSYSTSGSYEQYF. DNA of the CDR3: TGTGCCAGCAGTTACTCTACTAGCGGGTCCTACGAGCAGTACTTC.

A few counts support this clone. The rearrangement uses TRBV27 and TRBJ2-5, with TRBD2 identical over 7 bases. The CDR3 has 13 residues. CDR1 and CDR2 (germline): MNHEY, SMNVEV (reference sequence). Germline trimming cut 5 bases from V and 1 base from J; bases unmatched to any gene: 1. CDR3 coding DNA: TGTGCCAGCAGTCTAGCGGTCCAAGAGACCCAGTACTTC. Translated: CASSLAVQETQYF.

The chain is built from TRBV7-2 and TRBJ2-5; D not certain. The J call is uncertain, as TRBJ2-7 better fits the DNA end. The germline gives CDR1 SGHTA, CDR2 FQGNSA. The CDR3 is made up of 11 amino acids. CDR3 bases: TGTGCCAGCAGCTTACGCTACGAGCAGTACTTC. This encodes CASSLRYEQYF.

The chain uses TRBV19 and TRBJ1-1; D is undetermined. This CDR3 has 12 residues. Germline CDR1 and CDR2: LNHDA and SQIVND (reference sequence). V lost 3 bases to trimming and J lost 8 bases, with 10 bases between them. CDR3 in DNA: TGTGCCAGTAGTATCCGGGATCCCGAAGCTTTCTTT. Translated, it gives CASSIRDPEAFF.

The rearrangement uses TRBV14 and TRBJ1-2; 7 nucleotides match TRBD1. Trimming at V came to 4 bases and at J to 6 bases, leaving 5 bases not matched to a gene. This CDR3 contains 13 residues. Germline V gives CDR1 SGHDN, CDR2 FVKESK. The CDR3 region is CASSPRQGDGYTF. For the CDR3, the DNA is TGTGCCAGCAGCCCGAGACAGGGTGATGGCTACACCTTC.

Only a few counts were recorded for this clone. This chain links TRBV5-1 with TRBJ1-1, with a tentative D call TRBD1 (6 bases). Germline CDR1 and CDR2: SGHRS and YFSETQ. The CDR3 has 14 amino acids. V shed 5 bases and J shed 6 bases, with 17 bases lying between them. The CDR3 DNA is TGCGCCAGCAGGGCTTTAGGGGGGGCAGCTGAAGCTTTCTTT. It encodes CASRALGGAAEAFF.

The rearrangement uses TRBV27 and TRBJ2-1, with 7 bases lining up with TRBD2. Germline CDR1 MNHEY, CDR2 SMNVEV (reference sequence). V was pared by 2 bases and J by 3 bases, with 7 bases of the junction left unmatched. CDR3 length: 16 residues. CDR3 protein: CASSLRLADFYNEQFF. DNA for the CDR3: TGTGCCAGCAGTTTAAGGCTAGCGGACTTCTACAATGAGCAGTTCTTC.

The CDR3 DNA sequence: TGTGCCAGCAGCTTGTCAGGGGCCTACGAGCAGTACTTC. Its translation: CASSLSGAYEQYF. This chain connects TRBV5-4 to TRBJ2-7, with D possibly being TRBD1 (6 bases). Trimming stripped 1 base from V and 2 bases from J, with 7 bases between. CDR1 and CDR2 (germline): SGHNT, YYREEE (reference sequence). CDR3 size: 13 residues. Drawing the rest from reference TRBV5-4 and TRBJ2-7, the complete variable domain is ETGVTQSPTHLIKTRGQQVTLRCSSQSGHNTVSWYQQALGQGPQFIFQYYREEENGRGNFPPRFSGLQFPNYSSELNVNALELDDSALYLCASSLSGAYEQYFGPGTRLTVT.

CDR3 protein: CASSFFPPSPNTGELFF. CDR3 sequence (DNA): TGTGCCAGCAGTTTTTTCCCCCCCTCCCCGAACACCGGGGAGCTGTTTTTT. This sequence joins TRBV27 and TRBJ2-2; D not certain. Germline CDR1 is MNHEY and CDR2 is SMNVEV (reference sequence). CDR3 size: 17 residues. With 3 bases removed from V and 0 bases from J, the gap between germline ends came to 14 bases.

This clone was seen a single time. V usage is TRBV9 and J usage is TRBJ2-7; the match to TRBD1 covers 9 bases. The germline V gene encodes CDR1 SGDLS and CDR2 YYNGEE. This CDR3 is 15 amino acids long. V shed 3 bases, J shed 2 bases, and the junction held 6 bases outside the gene matches. This CDR3 reads CASSEGTGFPYEQYF. As DNA, the CDR3 is TGTGCCAGCAGCGAGGGGACAGGGTTCCCCTACGAGCAGTACTTC.

The chain links TRBV18 to TRBJ1-1, with D unresolved. CDR1 is KGHSH, CDR2 LQKENI, per germline. The germline V and J ends were trimmed by 3 bases and 1 base, with 9 bases remaining between them. The CDR3 runs 14 residues. The CDR3 loop is CASSPKEANTEAFF. The CDR3 DNA reads TGTGCCAGCTCACCTAAGGAGGCGAACACTGAAGCTTTCTTT. Combining the CDR3 with reference TRBV18 and TRBJ1-1 gives the whole variable domain NAGVMQNPRHLVRRRGQEARLRCSPMKGHSHVYWYRQLPEEGLKFMVYLQKENIIDESGMPKERFSAEFPKEGPSILRIQQVVRGDSAAYFCASSPKEANTEAFFGQGTRLTVV.

This sequence joins TRBV5-1 and TRBJ2-7; D possibly corresponds to TRBD2 (5 bases). Looked up from germline, CDR1 is SGHRS and CDR2 is YFSETQ. This CDR3 region has 14 residues. V lost 2 bases and J 7 bases, leaving 16 bases between the germline ends. The CDR3 DNA sequence: TGCGCCAGCAGCTTCGCAGGACCCTCGGGGGAGCAGTACTTC. This sequence encodes CASSFAGPSGEQYF.